This TCR beta chain was identified during a study of blood T cell repertoires in COVID-19 (TCRdb year 2020). General notes on the study: Samples covering the acute and convalescent phases of COVID-19 were provided by collaborators in the United States, Italy and Spain. HLA class I and class II types, where available, came from metadata supplied by the sample provider rather than from assay-based typing. The repertoires were released in a freely available public database intended as a resource for research on the immune response to SARS-CoV-2. Samples were obtained from the ongoing ImmuneRACE study (first 160 participants) and from about 1,300 subjects provided by 6 global collaborators. The sample metadata nearly always contained a de-identified subject ID, COVID-19 status, age in years and sex. The prospective study material was composed of cDNA or gDNA derived from T cells, B-cell-depleted T cells, or PBMCs. The dataset comprised deeply sampled blood TCRbeta repertoires from subjects exposed to, actively infected with, or recovered from COVID-19. What the authors observed across the whole study: How much clinical and demographic metadata was included differed by source and by participant, and the metadata was provided uncurated.

TCRbeta CDR3 regions were amplified from genomic DNA by means of the immunoSEQ Assay, a bias-controlled multiplex PCR. For the original study's pipeline: Within the assay, amplification of reference gene primers was used to estimate how many nucleated cells each sample contained. Sequence reads were collapsed and filtered to measure the absolute abundance of every unique TCRbeta CDR3 rearrangement. For each sample, productive Simpson clonality was calculated as the square root of Simpson's diversity index over productive rearrangements. TCRdb stores this immuneACCESS table with in-frame sequences only. Part of the clones is absent; in the studies checked, under half of the shortfall reflects unresolved V genes, and no reason is known for the rest. V, J and clone size are taken as reported in that table, and D and trimming were inferred from the DNA itself. This sample gives about 210,000 clones in total; 80% to 90% of them show up just once. The top ten clonotypes cover 7.6% of the sample.

Each collaborating institution followed its own protocols to collect whole blood in K2EDTA tubes. Collaborator samples were shipped for TCRbeta analysis as frozen whole blood, isolated PBMCs, or DNA extracted from either sample type. A single count supports this clone. The antigen it recognizes is unknown. No much larger clone exists at a distance of one base, and base qualities are not known. This TCR came from a woman aged 45 to 65 with active or convalescent COVID-19. Material for sequencing was peripheral blood.

The CDR3 protein sequence reads: CASRRTGDGEKLFF. In nucleotide form, the sequence is TGCGCCAGCAGGCGGACAGGGGATGGTGAAAAACTGTTTTTT. Rearrangement joined TRBV5-1 to TRBJ1-4; a stretch of 9 junction bases matches TRBD1. The germline V gene sets CDR1 to SGHRS and CDR2 to YFSETQ. Measured from the cysteine to the phenylalanine, the CDR3 is 14 residues long. Here the CDR3 DNA is all that survives: 42 bases in frame from base 1. At the junction V is shortened by 5 bases and J by 7 bases; bases outside the gene matches: 6.